This entry describes one T cell receptor (beta chain). Its recognized antigen is unknown. No base qualities exist here, and no much larger clone lies one base off it. PBMCs were isolated by density centrifugation and stained for CD3, CD4 and CD8, after which CD4+ and CD8+ T cells were sorted on a FACSAria. Scalp biopsies and blood samples were provided by unaffected controls. The CDR3 has 14 amino acids, counting the end cysteine and phenylalanine. The retained sequence is limited to the CDR3, 42 bases, with the frame set at the first base. Compared with germline, V lacks 4 bases and J lacks 2 bases; bases without a gene match: 4. CDR1 is given as MNHEY and CDR2 as SMNVEV, both from the germline V gene (reference sequence). These data belong to a study of CD8+ T cells in alopecia areata (dated by TCRdb to the late 2010s). In terms of the full investigation: The study used high-throughput TCRbeta sequencing to examine T cell clonal expansion in alopecia areata, in both the C3H/HeJ mouse model and human patients. On the human side, TCRbeta sequencing was run on scalp tissue and on sorted CD4+ and CD8+ peripheral blood T cells from healthy controls and from alopecia areata patients with either patchy or totalis/universalis disease. Scalp clonality was compared among normal scalp (n=4), patchy alopecia areata scalp (n=8), and alopecia totalis/universalis scalp (n=8). The RNA source kit depended on sample type: the PAXgene miRNA kit for fixed scalp, the miRNeasy kit for PBMCs, and the RNeasy kit for mouse skin. TCRbeta CDR3 regions were amplified by immunoSEQ multiplex PCR with 35 Vbeta forward and 13 Jbeta reverse primers. What the work shows at the level of the full study, not this receptor alone: Compared with normal scalp, lesional scalp, particularly in alopecia totalis/universalis, had higher clonality and more expanded CD8+ clones, which suggests antigenic drive. TCR sequences shared between patients were less clear than in mice, possibly partly because of HLA diversity in the patient population. Scalp TCR repertoire analysis is complicated because resident alphabeta T cells in normal human skin are also sequenced, whereas mouse skin is dominated by gammadelta T cells.

Library preparation used the immunoSEQ multiplex PCR assay. For TCR sequencing, RNA was extracted from every sample and reverse transcribed into cDNA to serve as template. First-strand cDNA was synthesized using SuperScript III with a 2:1 mix of oligo-dT and random hexamers. A synthetic immune receptor repertoire was used to gauge amplification bias, and whatever bias remained was removed computationally. The study's own analysis went as follows. Raw reads were preprocessed for error removal, and CDR3 was defined according to IMGT conventions as running from the conserved cysteine to phenylalanine. Clonality was calculated as 1 minus Shannon entropy normalized by log2 of the number of productive unique TCRs. Scalp TCRbeta sequences were cross-referenced with sorted blood CD4 and CD8 repertoires so that the CD4 or CD8 identity of scalp clones could be inferred. As stored in TCRdb, this immuneACCESS dataset retains in-frame rearrangements with V and J assigned. A fraction of the clones does not appear; measured against another copy, unresolved V genes explain less than half of the discrepancy, and the remainder lacks a known reason. D and trimming were read from the DNA, whereas the V and J calls and clone size are those reported in that table. The sample table lists under 150,000 clones, approximately 65% of them with a count of one. Clones ranked in the top ten supply 30% to 45% of the sample.

The specimen was CD8+ T cells sorted from blood. The receptor comes from a human donor in good health. The sequence links TRBV27 to TRBJ2-5, and TRBD1 matches 7 of the central bases. The nucleotide sequence is given as TGTGCCAGCAGTTCCAGGGACAGACAAGAGACCCAGTACTTC. Its protein is CASSSRDRQETQYF.